Ten or more counts support the clone carrying this T cell receptor beta chain. This sample is drawn from a study of low-dose radiotherapy and immunotherapy resistance in tumors. Turning to the study itself: Cohort 2, a group dosed every two weeks at 1 Gy per fraction, received 13 Gy in total over 26 weeks.

Germline V lookup: CDR1 SGHRS, CDR2 YFSETQ. V gave up 0 bases and J gave up 6 bases, with 9 bases separating them. This CDR3 spans 14 amino acids. Specified time point: after trial treatment. Regarding treatment: LDRT plus nivolumab, ipilimumab, low-dose cyclophosphamide and aspirin (RACIN trial). TRAV- and TRBV-specific primers, spanning alpha and beta chains, primed first-strand cDNA. TCRs were put through roughly 20 PCR cycles of amplification with Phusion. A constant-region primer and the V-primer adapter served as the primer pair. A single record per CDR3 protein comes from TCRdb applying MiXCR to the reads. The repertoire holds roughly 95,000 distinct CDR3 sequences, with 20% as singletons.

The chain joins TRBV5-1 to TRBJ2-2; D possibly corresponds to TRBD1 (5 bases). The material sequenced was PBMCs, taken after low-dose radiotherapy plus immunotherapy. The receptor's source is a female donor with ovarian cancer. The CDR3 reads CASSLEDMSGELFF. The CDR3 DNA reads as TGCGCCAGCAGCTTGGAGGACATGTCCGGGGAGCTGTTTTTT. Together with reference TRBV5-1 and TRBJ2-2, the CDR3 gives the full variable domain: KAGVTQTPRYLIKTRGQQVTLSCSPISGHRSVSWYQQTPGQGLQFLFEYFSETQRNKGNFPGRFSGRQFSNSRSEMNVSTLELGDSALYLCASSLEDMSGELFFGEGSRLTVL.